This is a list of T cell receptor beta chains from one sample in a study of blood T cell repertoires in COVID-19. Assay used: immunoSEQ multiplex PCR; TCRdb lists only in-frame clones, some missing. The data hold about 110,000 clones, with about 70% observed a single time. The material sequenced was peripheral blood. Source of these receptors: a human donor with acute or convalescent COVID-19. The donor label of this sample is uncertain. Both conserved end residues are part of each CDR3. Each record gives: V gene, CDR3 length, D gene, J gene, clone size, CDR3 DNA, CDR3 protein. D genes are given only for firm matches. Not all rows give a size; the values are once, few, many and, for expanded clones, a class.

v_gene: TRBV3-1/TRBV3-2; len: 15; d_gene: TRBD2; j_gene: TRBJ2-2; abundance: NA; CDR3nt: TGTGCCAGCAGCCTCGGACTAGCGGGGGGCGGGGAGCTGTTTTTT; CDR3aa: CASSLGLAGGGELFF
v_gene: TRBV25-1; len: 14; d_gene: TRBD2; j_gene: TRBJ2-1; abundance: NA; CDR3nt: TGTGCCAGCGGAGCGGGGGCCGTCTACAATGAGCAGTTCTTC; CDR3aa: CASGAGAVYNEQFF
v_gene: TRBV2; len: 16; d_gene: TRBD2; j_gene: TRBJ2-3; abundance: many; CDR3nt: TGTGCCAGCAGGACTCTAGCGGGGGGGAGCACAGATACGCAGTATTTT; CDR3aa: CASRTLAGGSTDTQYF
v_gene: TRBV6-5; len: 12; d_gene: NA; j_gene: TRBJ2-5; abundance: many; CDR3nt: TGTGCCAGTCGGACAGCTCAAGAGACCCAGTACTTC; CDR3aa: CASRTAQETQYF
v_gene: TRBV12-3/TRBV12-4; len: 12; d_gene: NA; j_gene: TRBJ2-7; abundance: NA; CDR3nt: TGTGCCAGCAGCCCGGACAGTTACGAGCAGTACTTC; CDR3aa: CASSPDSYEQYF
v_gene: TRBV5-1; len: 14; d_gene: NA; j_gene: TRBJ1-2; abundance: NA; CDR3nt: TGCGCCAGCAGCGTCAGGGATCCTGGGGATGGCTACACCTTC; CDR3aa: CASSVRDPGDGYTF
v_gene: TRBV7-9; len: 14; d_gene: TRBD1; j_gene: TRBJ1-4; abundance: NA; CDR3nt: TGTGCCAGCAGCTTAGCCGGACAGGCGGAAAAACTGTTTTTT; CDR3aa: CASSLAGQAEKLFF
v_gene: TRBV18; len: 16; d_gene: TRBD1; j_gene: TRBJ2-2; abundance: NA; CDR3nt: TGTGCCAGCTCACCCTGGAACAGGGGTGCCTCTGGGGAGCTGTTTTTT; CDR3aa: CASSPWNRGASGELFF
v_gene: TRBV5-1; len: 16; d_gene: NA; j_gene: TRBJ1-3; abundance: few; CDR3nt: TGCGCCAGCTCCCTAGGGTGGGGCAACTCTGGAAACACCATATATTTT; CDR3aa: CASSLGWGNSGNTIYF
v_gene: TRBV27; len: 13; d_gene: NA; j_gene: TRBJ2-1; abundance: NA; CDR3nt: TGTGCCAGCTCACCGAAGGGGATCAATGAGCAGTTCTTC; CDR3aa: CASSPKGINEQFF
v_gene: TRBV7-2; len: 15; d_gene: TRBD1; j_gene: TRBJ2-1; abundance: NA; CDR3nt: TGTGCCAGCAGCCAAACAGGGGACTCCTACAATGAGCAGTTCTTC; CDR3aa: CASSQTGDSYNEQFF
v_gene: TRBV4-1; len: 16; d_gene: TRBD1; j_gene: TRBJ1-2; abundance: NA; CDR3nt: TGCGCCAGCAGCCAAGGCACTACGGGACAGACCTATGGCTACACCTTC; CDR3aa: CASSQGTTGQTYGYTF
v_gene: TRBV7-9; len: 13; d_gene: TRBD1; j_gene: TRBJ1-2; abundance: NA; CDR3nt: TGTGCCAGCAGCTTGACAGGGGTGGATGGCTACACCTTC; CDR3aa: CASSLTGVDGYTF
v_gene: TRBV3-1/TRBV3-2; len: 16; d_gene: NA; j_gene: TRBJ1-6; abundance: few; CDR3nt: TGTGCCAGCAGCCAGGGATCCGGGACTGCCAATTCACCCCTCCACTTT; CDR3aa: CASSQGSGTANSPLHF
v_gene: TRBV12-3/TRBV12-4; len: 12; d_gene: NA; j_gene: TRBJ2-1; abundance: few; CDR3nt: TGTGCCAGCAGTTTGGGCGCAATTGGGCAGTTCTTC; CDR3aa: CASSLGAIGQFF
v_gene: TRBV30; len: 16; d_gene: NA; j_gene: TRBJ1-5; abundance: NA; CDR3nt: TGTGCCTGGAGTGTTGGTCACCACTTAGGCAATCAGCCCCAGCATTTT; CDR3aa: CAWSVGHHLGNQPQHF
v_gene: TRBV6-5; len: 15; d_gene: NA; j_gene: TRBJ1-5; abundance: few; CDR3nt: TGTGCCAGCAGAGTTGGGGACTATAGCAATCAGCCCCAGCATTTT; CDR3aa: CASRVGDYSNQPQHF
v_gene: TRBV18; len: 15; d_gene: TRBD1; j_gene: TRBJ1-2; abundance: NA; CDR3nt: TGTGCCAGCTCACCGGGACAGGGGCGAGGCTATGGCTACACCTTC; CDR3aa: CASSPGQGRGYGYTF
v_gene: TRBV21-1; len: 16; d_gene: NA; j_gene: TRBJ2-7; abundance: NA; CDR3nt: TGTGCCAGCAGCAACTGGACAGGGGGCCGTTCCTACGAGCAGTACTTC; CDR3aa: CASSNWTGGRSYEQYF
v_gene: TRBV5-1; len: 15; d_gene: TRBD1; j_gene: TRBJ2-2; abundance: NA; CDR3nt: TGCGCCAGCAGAAGTGGGACAGGGAACACCGGGGAGCTGTTTTTT; CDR3aa: CASRSGTGNTGELFF
v_gene: TRBV12-5; len: 14; d_gene: NA; j_gene: TRBJ1-1; abundance: few; CDR3nt: TGTGCTAGTGGTTTGGTACAAAGGGGCACTGAAGCTTTCTTT; CDR3aa: CASGLVQRGTEAFF
v_gene: TRBV3-1/TRBV3-2; len: 15; d_gene: NA; j_gene: TRBJ1-3; abundance: NA; CDR3nt: TGTGCCAGCAGCCAACCGGGATCAACTGGAAACACCATATATTTT; CDR3aa: CASSQPGSTGNTIYF
v_gene: TRBV11-2; len: 15; d_gene: NA; j_gene: TRBJ1-3; abundance: NA; CDR3nt: TGTGCCAGCAGCGGACAACGCCGGACTGGAAACACCATATATTTT; CDR3aa: CASSGQRRTGNTIYF
v_gene: TRBV20-1; len: 11; d_gene: NA; j_gene: TRBJ1-1; abundance: NA; CDR3nt: TGCAGTGCTAGAATGGGGGGGCAAGCTTTCTTT; CDR3aa: CSARMGGQAFF
v_gene: TRBV12-3/TRBV12-4; len: 13; d_gene: NA; j_gene: TRBJ1-1; abundance: NA; CDR3nt: TGTGCCTCTAGAGGGCACCAGAACACTGAAGCTTTCTTT; CDR3aa: CASRGHQNTEAFF
v_gene: TRBV4-1; len: 17; d_gene: TRBD1; j_gene: TRBJ1-2; abundance: NA; CDR3nt: TGCGCCAGCAGCATAGAGGGAGGTGGCAGGGGGCGAGGAGGCTACACCTTC; CDR3aa: CASSIEGGGRGRGGYTF
v_gene: TRBV2; len: 13; d_gene: NA; j_gene: TRBJ2-2; abundance: NA; CDR3nt: TGTGCCAGCAGTCAACAGGGTACCGGGGAGCTGTTTTTT; CDR3aa: CASSQQGTGELFF
v_gene: TRBV6-6; len: 13; d_gene: TRBD1; j_gene: TRBJ1-1; abundance: NA; CDR3nt: TGTGCCAGCAGCTGGGACAGTAACACTGAAGCTTTCTTT; CDR3aa: CASSWDSNTEAFF
v_gene: TRBV14; len: 16; d_gene: TRBD1; j_gene: TRBJ1-3; abundance: NA; CDR3nt: TGTGCCAGCAGCCAAGACCACCCCGGACAGGGGTACACCATATATTTT; CDR3aa: CASSQDHPGQGYTIYF
v_gene: TRBV19; len: 15; d_gene: NA; j_gene: TRBJ2-5; abundance: NA; CDR3nt: TGTGCCAGTGGAGAAAGCGGAGGCTTATTAGAGACCCAGTACTTC; CDR3aa: CASGESGGLLETQYF
v_gene: TRBV24-1; len: 14; d_gene: NA; j_gene: TRBJ2-2; abundance: many; CDR3nt: TGTGCCACCAGTGAAATCGGGGGTACCGGGGAGCTGTTTTTT; CDR3aa: CATSEIGGTGELFF
v_gene: TRBV28; len: 17; d_gene: TRBD1; j_gene: TRBJ1-1; abundance: NA; CDR3nt: TGTGCCAGCAGTTTAGAAGGACAGGGGCCCATCGGCACTGAAGCTTTCTTT; CDR3aa: CASSLEGQGPIGTEAFF
v_gene: TRBV2; len: 13; d_gene: NA; j_gene: TRBJ1-6; abundance: few; CDR3nt: TGTGCCAGCTTTCGGGTCAGAGGGTCACCCCTCCACTTT; CDR3aa: CASFRVRGSPLHF
v_gene: TRBV7-6; len: 16; d_gene: TRBD1; j_gene: TRBJ1-3; abundance: few; CDR3nt: TGTGCCAGCAGCTTACTGGGACAGGGACCTGGAAACACCATATATTTT; CDR3aa: CASSLLGQGPGNTIYF
v_gene: TRBV3-1/TRBV3-2; len: 15; d_gene: NA; j_gene: TRBJ2-2; abundance: NA; CDR3nt: TGTGCCAGCAGCAAGGGACTGCCGAACACCGGGGAGCTGTTTTTT; CDR3aa: CASSKGLPNTGELFF
v_gene: TRBV7-8; len: 17; d_gene: TRBD1; j_gene: TRBJ1-4; abundance: NA; CDR3nt: TGTGCCAGCAGCCCCCGGGACAGGGGGCGGGGTAATGAAAAACTGTTTTTT; CDR3aa: CASSPRDRGRGNEKLFF
v_gene: TRBV13; len: 16; d_gene: TRBD1; j_gene: TRBJ1-1; abundance: once; CDR3nt: TGTGCCAGCAGCTTAGCGACAGGGAATGCGTACACTGAAGCTTTCTTT; CDR3aa: CASSLATGNAYTEAFF
v_gene: TRBV28; len: 16; d_gene: NA; j_gene: TRBJ1-6; abundance: NA; CDR3nt: TGTGCCAGCAGTTCGACAGCGAACTCCTATAATTCACCCCTCCACTTT; CDR3aa: CASSSTANSYNSPLHF
v_gene: TRBV18; len: 15; d_gene: NA; j_gene: TRBJ2-5; abundance: NA; CDR3nt: TGTGCCAGCTCACCAATACAGAGTAGGCAAGAGACCCAGTACTTC; CDR3aa: CASSPIQSRQETQYF
v_gene: TRBV23-1; len: 16; d_gene: NA; j_gene: TRBJ2-3; abundance: NA; CDR3nt: TGCGCCAGCAGTCAATTGAAGGGGTGGATGACAGATACGCAGTATTTT; CDR3aa: CASSQLKGWMTDTQYF
v_gene: TRBV5-1; len: 15; d_gene: TRBD1; j_gene: TRBJ2-5; abundance: NA; CDR3nt: TGCGCCAGCAGCTTGGAGGCAGGGGGCCGAGAGACCCAGTACTTC; CDR3aa: CASSLEAGGRETQYF
v_gene: TRBV6-6; len: 15; d_gene: TRBD1; j_gene: TRBJ2-7; abundance: NA; CDR3nt: TGTGCCAGCAGTTCCCGGGACAGGGCTTCCTACGAGCAGTACTTC; CDR3aa: CASSSRDRASYEQYF
v_gene: TRBV5-5; len: 14; d_gene: NA; j_gene: TRBJ1-3; abundance: many; CDR3nt: TGTGCCAGCAGCCCGACGGGTGCTGGAAACACCATATATTTT; CDR3aa: CASSPTGAGNTIYF
v_gene: TRBV6-5; len: 15; d_gene: NA; j_gene: TRBJ2-2; abundance: NA; CDR3nt: TGTGCCAGCAGCGAGCCAGGGCTCAACACCGGGGAGCTGTTTTTT; CDR3aa: CASSEPGLNTGELFF
v_gene: TRBV19; len: 15; d_gene: NA; j_gene: TRBJ2-2; abundance: NA; CDR3nt: TGTGCCAGTAGATTAAGGGGTCCGAACACCGGGGAGCTGTTTTTT; CDR3aa: CASRLRGPNTGELFF
v_gene: TRBV29-1; len: 13; d_gene: TRBD1; j_gene: TRBJ2-7; abundance: NA; CDR3nt: TGCAGCGTTGGCCGGGACAGGGGGCAGGAGCAGTACTTC; CDR3aa: CSVGRDRGQEQYF
v_gene: TRBV4-2; len: 16; d_gene: NA; j_gene: TRBJ1-6; abundance: NA; CDR3nt: TGTGCCAGCAGCCAAGTCGAGACCGGCAGGGATTCACCCCTCCACTTT; CDR3aa: CASSQVETGRDSPLHF
v_gene: TRBV10-3; len: 15; d_gene: NA; j_gene: TRBJ2-2; abundance: once; CDR3nt: TGTGCCATCAGTGAGCGACAATCTTACACCGGGGAGCTGTTTTTT; CDR3aa: CAISERQSYTGELFF
v_gene: TRBV7-2; len: 15; d_gene: TRBD1; j_gene: TRBJ2-5; abundance: NA; CDR3nt: TGTGCCAGCAGCTTAGTAGGGACAGCTCAGCAGACCCAGTACTTC; CDR3aa: CASSLVGTAQQTQYF
v_gene: TRBV7-2; len: 14; d_gene: TRBD2; j_gene: TRBJ2-7; abundance: NA; CDR3nt: TGTGCCAGCAGCTTTGGCGGGGGGGCCTACGAGCAGTACTTC; CDR3aa: CASSFGGGAYEQYF